Below, one TCR beta chain is given with its context. Its antigen is undetermined. The data are from a study of T cell responses to AZD1222 COVID-19 vaccine. The study, taken as a whole, reports: Seropositive at baseline were only a handful of AZD1222 recipients. It should be noted that donors were predominantly white British and more often female, and clonal diversity was possibly underestimated. Sampling that yielded the repertoires occurred only after the peak T cell response. Recipients of two AZD1222 doses showed rising Spike-specific TCR breadth and depth.

This CDR3 is 14 amino acids long. The V gene's germline CDR1 is SGHRS and CDR2 YFSETQ. Trimming removed 4 bases at V and 0 bases at J, with 11 bases between. Only in-frame clones appear in the TCRdb table, and some are missing; sequencing was by immunoSEQ multiplex PCR. This table has about 180,000 clones, about 91% appearing once. The TCR comes from an adult in good health. Source: peripheral blood, taken on day 0 of AZD1222 vaccination. The J gene is TRBJ2-7, the V gene TRBV5-1; D is possibly TRBD1 or TRBD2 (5 bases each). The CDR3 nucleotides read TGCGCCAGCAGCCAGGGACGCGCCTCCTACGAGCAGTACTTC. Residues: CASSQGRASYEQYF.